Each of the 10 T cell receptor beta chains below was sequenced from the same sample in a study of blood T cell repertoires in COVID-19. Profiled with immunoSEQ multiplex PCR; TCRdb holds only in-frame clones, not every one. The sample contains roughly 340,000 clones, roughly 86% of which appear only once. The sample was PBMCs or T cells enriched from blood (not recorded which). The receptor set was obtained from a middle-aged man in a cohort exposed to, infected with or recovered from COVID-19 (not recorded which).

The CDR3 protein is CASSIEPSSNYGYTF. In nucleotides, the CDR3 is TGCGCCAGCAGCATTGAACCAAGCTCTAACTATGGCTACACCTTC. The rearrangement joins TRBV5-1 to TRBJ1-2; D not resolved. V lost 4 bases, J lost 0 bases, and 13 bases lay in between. The V gene's germline CDR1 is SGHRS and CDR2 YFSETQ. The CDR3 runs 15 residues.

This chain links TRBV11-2 with TRBJ2-2; 11 nucleotides align to TRBD2. With 1 base clipped from V and 4 bases from J, the junction kept 8 bases outside the gene matches. Germline values: CDR1 SGHAT, CDR2 FQNNGV. The length of the CDR3 is 18 residues. The CDR3 here is CASSLGSSGRWITGELFF. The CDR3 nucleotides are TGTGCCAGCAGCTTAGGCTCTAGCGGGAGGTGGATCACCGGGGAGCTGTTTTTT. The whole variable domain, filled in from reference TRBV11-2 and TRBJ2-2, reads EAGVAQSPRYKIIEKRQSVAFWCNPISGHATLYWYQQILGQGPKLLIQFQNNGVVDDSQLPKDRFSAERLKGVDSTLKIQPAKLEDSAVYLCASSLGSSGRWITGELFFGEGSRLTVL.

This clone has a handful of counts. The identical CDR3 is also encoded by other nucleotide sequences in the sample. The J gene is TRBJ2-5, the V gene TRBV20-1; tentatively, D is TRBD1 (5 bases). This CDR3 has 11 amino acids. V lost 2 bases, J lost 4 bases, and 5 bases lay in between. Germline CDR1 DFQATT, CDR2 SNEGSKA (reference sequence). The DNA of the CDR3 is TGCAGTGCTAGACAGGGAGAGACCCAGTACTTC. Residues: CSARQGETQYF.

The table lists this clone with a few counts. V and J are TRBV10-3 and TRBJ2-7; 10 nucleotides align to TRBD2. Germline V gene data show CDR1 as ENHRY and CDR2 as SYGVKD. The length of the CDR3 is 16 residues. The V and J ends lost 4 bases and 0 bases, in that order; junction bases with no gene match: 6. This CDR3 is CAISAALAGVSYEQYF. The CDR3 nucleotides are TGTGCCATCAGTGCCGCCCTAGCGGGAGTCTCCTACGAGCAGTACTTC.

The chain recombines TRBV7-3 with TRBJ2-1, with TRBD2 matching over 8 bases. The CDR3 totals 14 residues. V lost 5 bases and J lost 8; bases outside the gene matches: 8. Germline CDR1 reads SGHTA; CDR2 reads FQGTGA. The CDR3 DNA sequence: TGTGCCAGCAGCCCCAAAGGGACTAGTGATGAGCAGTTCTTC. Protein sequence: CASSPKGTSDEQFF.

DNA for the CDR3: TGTGCCAGCAGTGTGACAGGGAACTCTGGAAACACCATATATTTT. Translating it yields CASSVTGNSGNTIYF. V is TRBV2 and J is TRBJ1-3; 7 nucleotides line up with TRBD1. The CDR3 totals 15 residues. Trimming cost V 4 bases and J 0 bases; bases outside gene matches: 3. Germline CDR1 reads SNHLY; CDR2 reads FYNNEI.

Here the CDR3 reads CASSFTGQGLEPQHF. CDR3 nucleotides: TGTGCCAGCAGCTTTACGGGACAGGGGTTGGAGCCCCAGCATTTT. The chain uses TRBV7-9 and TRBJ1-5; TRBD1 agrees at 10 bases. The CDR3 is made up of 15 amino acids. CDR1 and CDR2 from the germline V gene are SEHNR and FQNEAQ (reference sequence). With V trimmed by 3 bases and J by 8 bases, 7 bases remained unmatched.

The V gene is TRBV7-9, the J gene TRBJ2-3; 7 nucleotides line up with TRBD1. Germline values: CDR1 SEHNR, CDR2 FQNEAQ (reference sequence). The length of the CDR3 is 14 residues. The V segment lost 6 bases and the J segment 4 bases; nucleotides outside the gene matches: 7. The chain's CDR3 is CASRRQGSPDTQYF. The CDR3 DNA sequence: TGTGCCAGCAGACGACAGGGTAGCCCAGATACGCAGTATTTT. Using reference TRBV7-9 and TRBJ2-3 for the parts outside the CDR3, the full variable domain is DTGVSQNPRHKITKRGQNVTFRCDPISEHNRLYWYRQTLGQGPEFLTYFQNEAQLEKSRLLSDRFSAERPKGSFSTLEIQRTEQGDSAMYLCASRRQGSPDTQYFGPGTRLTVL.

The rearrangement joins TRBV19 to TRBJ1-1; 9 bases line up with TRBD1. This CDR3 has 15 amino acids. CDR1 is LNHDA, CDR2 SQIVND, per germline (reference sequence). Trimming removed 5 bases from V and 1 base from J; junction bases left unmatched: 5. The CDR3 here is CASSEQGAQNTEAFF. The CDR3 nucleotides read TGTGCCAGTAGTGAACAGGGGGCGCAGAACACTGAAGCTTTCTTT.

As to this clone: The same CDR3 also results from other DNA sequences found in this sample. V is TRBV6-5 and J is TRBJ2-3; possible D gene TRBD1, 5 bases. V lost 0 bases and J lost 4, with 11 bases in between. Per the germline V gene, CDR1 is MNHEY and CDR2 is SVGAGI. The CDR3 is 15 amino acids. CDR3 DNA sequence: TGTGCCAGCAGTTACTCAGGAACAGGACCAGATACGCAGTATTTT. This encodes CASSYSGTGPDTQYF.